A selection of T cell receptor beta chains follows, all from one sample in a study of CD8 T cells in ankylosing spondylitis. MiXCR, applied by TCRdb to the 5' RACE reads, yields one record per CDR3 protein. The table lists around 180,000 distinct CDR3 sequences, 15% to 20% of them singletons. Source material: blood, either unsorted or a sorted T cell fraction (not recorded which). Receptors were obtained from a male donor between 5 and 35 years old with ankylosing spondylitis or in good health (not recorded which). Both conserved end residues are part of each CDR3. D genes are given only for firm matches. Clone size is given for some rows only: seen once, a few or many times, or a class if the clone is expanded.

TRBV24-1	TRBJ2-5	many	.	TGTGCCACCAGTGGGTACCAAGAGACCCAGTACTTC	CATSGYQETQYF
TRBV27	TRBJ2-2	.	.	TGTGCCACCAAGGACGGAACGAACACCGGGGAGCTGTTTTTT	CATKDGTNTGELFF
TRBV5-1	TRBJ1-4	many	.	TGCGCCAGCAGCTTGTGGGGGCAGGATGAAAAACTGTTTTTT	CASSLWGQDEKLFF
TRBV20-1	TRBJ2-2	many	TRBD2	TGCAGTGCTCAAGCGGGAGGGCCTAAGACGGGGGAGCTGTTTTTT	CSAQAGGPKTGELFF
TRBV6-6	TRBJ1-1	many	.	TGTGCCAGCAGTTACTCTTTCCGGGGGCGAACTTTCTTT	CASSYSFRGRTFF
TRBV19	TRBJ2-6	many	.	TGTGCCAGTAGTATAGTCGGGGGCTCTGGGGCCAACGTCCTGACTTTC	CASSIVGGSGANVLTF
TRBV20-1	TRBJ2-1	few	TRBD2	TGCAGTGCTAGAGTCCTTCCTAGCGGGAGAGGCAATGAGCAGTTCTTC	CSARVLPSGRGNEQFF
TRBV24-1	TRBJ2-3	.	.	TGTGCCACCAGTGATTCGACTTTCACAGATACGCAGTATTTT	CATSDSTFTDTQYF
TRBV6-6	TRBJ1-4	.	.	TGTGCCAGCAGCACGGTGTGGGGAGAGGGTGAAAAACTGTTTTTT	CASSTVWGEGEKLFF
TRBV6-2/TRBV6-3	TRBJ2-1	many	TRBD1	TGTGCCAGCAGAAACAGGGGCGCCGGGGATGAGCAGTTCTTC	CASRNRGAGDEQFF
TRBV28	TRBJ1-2	many	.	TGTGCCAGCAGAACCGGGACATTACCTCCTATTAACTATGGCTACACCTTC	CASRTGTLPPINYGYTF
TRBV18	TRBJ2-5	many	.	TGTGCCGGCTCACTGGCGGACCAAGAGACCCAGTACTTC	CAGSLADQETQYF
TRBV29-1	TRBJ2-7	many	.	TGCAGCGTTGTGGGGGGCTCCTACGAGCAGTACTTC	CSVVGGSYEQYF
TRBV4-1	TRBJ2-1	many	TRBD1	TGCGCCAGCAGCCAAGTATCGGGACAGAGGAACAATGAGCAGTTCTTC	CASSQVSGQRNNEQFF
TRBV11-2	TRBJ2-2	many	.	TGTGCCAGCAGCTTATGGCAGTCGAACACCGGGGAGCTGTTTTTT	CASSLWQSNTGELFF
TRBV12-3/TRBV12-4	TRBJ1-5	many	TRBD1	TGTGCCATTACGAGGGGGCGTACTCAGCCCCAGCATTTT	CAITRGRTQPQHF
TRBV29-1	TRBJ2-3	.	.	TGCAGCGTTACGCTACTAGGAGATACGCAGTATTTT	CSVTLLGDTQYF
TRBV3-1	TRBJ2-3	many	TRBD1	TGTGCCAGCAGCCAAGATCCAGGGGGACAAGGTTCAGATACGCAGTATTTT	CASSQDPGGQGSDTQYF
TRBV5-6	TRBJ2-1	many	.	TGTGCCAGCAGCTTGGGACAGGTCTCCTACAATGAGCAGTTCTTC	CASSLGQVSYNEQFF
TRBV20-1	TRBJ1-1	many	.	TGCAGTGCGGCCGGGGGGCCGAACACTGAAGCTTTCTTT	CSAAGGPNTEAFF
TRBV7-8	TRBJ2-7	few	.	TGTGCCGCCGGCGGAACCCTCTACGAGCAGTACTTC	CAAGGTLYEQYF
TRBV10-3	TRBJ1-4	many	.	TGTGCCATCAATGGGGGCACAGGGGAAAAACTGTTTTTT	CAINGGTGEKLFF
TRBV4-2	TRBJ2-3	.	TRBD2	TGTGCCAGCAGCCAAGTCGAACTAGCGGGAGGGTACACAGATACGCAGTATTTT	CASSQVELAGGYTDTQYF
TRBV3-1	TRBJ2-5	many	TRBD2	TGTGCCAGCAGCCAAGACGAGGTAGCGGGAGGAATGATAGAGACCCAGTACTTC	CASSQDEVAGGMIETQYF
TRBV18	TRBJ2-1	many	TRBD2	TGTGCCAGCTCACCACCGCGGGGGTCAGGGCAAGGATACAATGAGCAGTTCTTC	CASSPPRGSGQGYNEQFF
TRBV9	TRBJ2-2	.	.	TGTGCCAGCAGCGGAAGGAGGGGGGAGCTGTTTTTT	CASSGRRGELFF
TRBV7-2	TRBJ2-1	many	.	TGTGCCAGCACCCCAAGAGAGGGCAATGAGCAGTTCTTC	CASTPREGNEQFF
TRBV29-1	TRBJ2-7	many	.	TGCAGCCCCGGACGTTACGAGCAGTACTTC	CSPGRYEQYF
TRBV7-8	TRBJ1-3	many	.	TGTGCCAGCACCGGACATACTGGAAACACCATATATTTT	CASTGHTGNTIYF
TRBV20-1	TRBJ2-7	.	.	TGCAGTGCTAGAGATCGGGCGGGTGCGTACTACGAGCAGTACTTC	CSARDRAGAYYEQYF
TRBV4-2	TRBJ2-1	many	.	TGTGCCAGCAGCCAAGATGGTGGCACCTCCTACAATGAGCAGTTCTTC	CASSQDGGTSYNEQFF
TRBV29-1	TRBJ2-1	.	.	TGCAGCGCTGGGGACAGGCCTTTAGGGAGGGCCTGGAATGAGCAGTTCTTC	CSAGDRPLGRAWNEQFF
TRBV20-1	TRBJ1-1	many	TRBD1	TGCAGTGCTGCCCGACAGGGTGAAGCTTTCTTT	CSAARQGEAFF
TRBV5-1	TRBJ1-2	many	TRBD1	TGCGCCAGCCGGACAGGGGGAGACTATGGCTACACCTTC	CASRTGGDYGYTF
TRBV6-5	TRBJ1-1	few	.	TGTGCCAGCAGTTCCCGGGATGTCACTGAAGCTTTCTTT	CASSSRDVTEAFF
TRBV9	TRBJ2-1	many	.	TGTGCCAGCAGCGTAGCATACAATGAGCAGTTCTTC	CASSVAYNEQFF
TRBV5-1	TRBJ2-3	many	TRBD2	TGCGCCAGCAGCGGGGAGACTAGCGGGATCGCAGATACGCAGTATTTT	CASSGETSGIADTQYF
TRBV7-9	TRBJ1-4	.	TRBD1	TGTGCCAGCAGGGGACAGGCCCATAATGAAAAACTGTTTTTT	CASRGQAHNEKLFF
TRBV12-3/TRBV12-4	TRBJ2-1	many	TRBD2	TGTGCCAGCAGTTTGGGACTAGTCGAGCAGTTCTTC	CASSLGLVEQFF
TRBV7-2	TRBJ2-3	many	.	TGTGCCAGCAGCTTAGTTTCGTCTGGAGGCACAGATACGCAGTATTTT	CASSLVSSGGTDTQYF
TRBV29-1	TRBJ2-1	.	.	TGCAGCGCCACGCTGGCCAACTACAATGAGCAGTTCTTC	CSATLANYNEQFF
TRBV12-3/TRBV12-4	TRBJ2-1	few	.	TGTGCCAGCAGTATGGCCGGGGCCTACAATGAGCAGTTCTTC	CASSMAGAYNEQFF
TRBV29-1	TRBJ1-1	.	.	TGCAGCGTTGTGGAGGGCACTGAAGCTTTCTTT	CSVVEGTEAFF
TRBV12-3/TRBV12-4	TRBJ2-1	many	TRBD1	TGTGCCAGCAGTTTAGGACGTCGGGACAGCTGGGCCCTCAATGAGCAGTTCTTC	CASSLGRRDSWALNEQFF
TRBV18	TRBJ1-1	.	.	TGTGCCAGCTCACCAAGTGGCAGGAACACTGAAGCTTTCTTT	CASSPSGRNTEAFF
TRBV12-3/TRBV12-4	TRBJ1-2	many	.	TGTGCCAGCAGGGAGACAGGCCACGGCTACACCTTC	CASRETGHGYTF
TRBV20-1	TRBJ2-1	few	.	TGCAGTGCTAGAGAAACAGTGTCCTACAATGAGCAGTTCTTC	CSARETVSYNEQFF
TRBV10-2	TRBJ2-1	few	.	TGCGCCAGCAGCCCGGACTCCTTCTCCTACAATGAGCAGTTCTTC	CASSPDSFSYNEQFF
TRBV7-8	TRBJ2-7	many	TRBD2	TGTGCCAGCAGCTTAGTAGGGACTAGCGGGAGCCCCTACGAGCAGTACTTC	CASSLVGTSGSPYEQYF
TRBV4-3	TRBJ2-1	many	TRBD2	TGCGCCAGCAGCCAAGATCTTTGGACTAGCGTGAACAATGAGCAGTTCTTC	CASSQDLWTSVNNEQFF
TRBV7-2	TRBJ2-3	many	.	TGTGCCAGCAGCTTGCGCGGAGATACAGATACGCAGTATTTT	CASSLRGDTDTQYF
TRBV20-1	TRBJ2-7	few	.	TGCAGTGCTAGGTCGGAGGACTCCTACGAGCAGTACTTC	CSARSEDSYEQYF
TRBV7-3	TRBJ2-1	.	.	TGTGCCAGCAGCTTAATTCCTACCTACAATGAGCAGTTCTTC	CASSLIPTYNEQFF